The text below deals with one T cell receptor beta chain. Its antigen is currently unknown. The treatment is: approximately 9-day PBMC culture with coronavirus spike peptide pools or control peptides (ViraFEST assay). Looked up from germline, CDR1 is GTSNPN and CDR2 is SVGIG (reference sequence). The CDR3 totals 13 residues. Trimming shortened V by 2 bases and J by 0 bases, and 5 bases separated the two germline ends. The record originates from a study of vaccination and CD4 T cells after COVID-19. Study background: A CEFX pool, an HIV-1 Nef pool, or else no peptide went into the control cultures.

Oncomine TCR Beta short-read sequencing was applied to DNA from cultured CD4+ T cells. TCRdb processed the PCR reads anew with MiXCR; each CDR3 protein has one entry. This sample yields about 13,000 distinct CDR3 sequences, of which 25% to 35% are seen a single time; 8.3% belongs to the top ten. V and J are TRBV30 and TRBJ1-5; D gene uncertain. Sequenced input: CD4+ T cells from blood, cultured in vitro. This receptor was taken from a human donor who had recovered from COVID-19. The CDR3 sequence: CAWSPNSNQPQHF. DNA of the CDR3: TGTGCCTGGAGTCCAAATAGCAATCAGCCCCAGCATTTT.